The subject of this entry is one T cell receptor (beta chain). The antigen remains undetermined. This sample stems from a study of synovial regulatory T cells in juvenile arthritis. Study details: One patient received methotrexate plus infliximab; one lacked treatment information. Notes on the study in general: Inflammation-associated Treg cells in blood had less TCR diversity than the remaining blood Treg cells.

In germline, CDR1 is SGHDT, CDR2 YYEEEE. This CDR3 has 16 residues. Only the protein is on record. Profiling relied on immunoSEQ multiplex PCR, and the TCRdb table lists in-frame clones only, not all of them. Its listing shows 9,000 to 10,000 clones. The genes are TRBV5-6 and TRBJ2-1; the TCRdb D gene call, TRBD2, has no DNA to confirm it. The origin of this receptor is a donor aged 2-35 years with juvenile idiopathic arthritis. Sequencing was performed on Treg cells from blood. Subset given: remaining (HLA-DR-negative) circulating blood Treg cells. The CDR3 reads CASSLGTGTSIDEQFF. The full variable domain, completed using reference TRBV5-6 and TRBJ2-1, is DAGVTQSPTHLIKTRGQQVTLRCSPKSGHDTVSWYQQALGQGPQFIFQYYEEEERQRGNFPDRFSGHQFPNYSSELNVNALLLGDSALYLCASSLGTGTSIDEQFFGPGTRLTVL.